A single sample is the source of the 9 T cell receptor beta chains below, sequenced in a study of OX40 agonist ivuxolimab in advanced cancers. Sequenced by immunoSEQ multiplex PCR; TCRdb stores in-frame clones only, minus some. The sample has 65,000 to 95,000 clones, more than 70% seen once; the top ten hold 0.76%. Here the sequenced sample was CD4+ or CD8+ T cells sorted from blood, taken in a trial of the OX40 agonist ivuxolimab. All receptors derive from an adult with an advanced solid tumor such as melanoma, head and neck, liver or kidney cancer.

The chain employs TRBV7-9 and TRBJ1-1; possibly TRBD1 for D (5 bases). The V end lost 2 bases, the J end lost 4 bases, and 11 bases lay between the germline ends. The CDR3 is 14 residues long. Germline CDR1 is SEHNR and CDR2 is FQNEAQ (reference sequence). The CDR3 here is CASSLLGAVTEAFF. The DNA for the CDR3 is TGTGCCAGCAGCTTATTAGGGGCAGTCACTGAAGCTTTCTTT.

The chain couples TRBV6-6 to TRBJ1-5, with D possibly TRBD1 on 6 matching bases. The CDR3 sequence is 14 residues long. Germline-derived CDR1 and CDR2 are MNHNY and SVGAGI (reference sequence). Trimming cost V 4 bases and J 6 bases, with 13 bases left between them. CDR3 coding DNA: TGTGCCAGCAGTTCACGACAGGTCGGTCAGCCCCAGCATTTT. Protein: CASSSRQVGQPQHF.

This chain connects TRBV7-9 to TRBJ2-2; D remains ambiguous. Germline values: CDR1 SEHNR, CDR2 FQNEAQ (reference sequence). V lost 5 bases, J lost 2 bases, and 6 bases lay in between. CDR3 length: 13 residues. CDR3 coding DNA: TGTGCCAGCAGCCCCGTTAACACCGGGGAGCTGTTTTTT. Amino acids: CASSPVNTGELFF.

The rearrangement joins TRBV9 to TRBJ1-2; D is unresolved. Trimming left V 0 bases short and J 6 bases short, with 15 bases between. The CDR3 spans 15 residues. Germline assignment: CDR1 SGDLS and CDR2 YYNGEE. CDR3 DNA sequence: TGTGCCAGCAGCGTAGGTAATCCGGCAGTTAATGGCTACACCTTC. Translation gives CASSVGNPAVNGYTF.

The chain uses TRBV30 and TRBJ1-6; D unresolved. The CDR3 has 15 residues. Germline-derived CDR1 and CDR2 are GTSNPN and SVGIG (reference sequence). Trimming cost V 3 bases and J 7 bases, with 16 bases left between them. For the CDR3, the DNA is TGTGCCTGGAGCGCCCTAGAGGGAGGCAATTCACCCCTCCACTTT. Amino acids: CAWSALEGGNSPLHF.

The chain couples TRBV15 to TRBJ2-4; 7 bases agree with TRBD1. Germline V CDR1 and CDR2: LNHNV, YYDKDF (reference sequence). Unmatched junction bases numbered 8, after V lost 3 bases and J lost 0 bases. The CDR3 covers 17 residues. CDR3 residues: CATSRDTGVPAKNIQYF. The CDR3, as DNA: TGTGCCACCAGCAGGGACACAGGGGTGCCAGCCAAAAACATTCAGTACTTC.

The chain couples TRBV19 to TRBJ2-2, with D perhaps matching TRBD2 (7 bases). Trimming took 5 bases from V and 4 from J, leaving 14 bases between them. The germline V gene has CDR1 LNHDA and CDR2 SQIVND (reference sequence). The CDR3 is made up of 15 amino acids. The CDR3 loop reads CASSRGAFGTGELFF. CDR3 nucleotides: TGTGCCAGTAGTCGGGGGGCGTTTGGCACCGGGGAGCTGTTTTTT.

The chain is built from TRBV7-2 and TRBJ2-1; D might be TRBD1 (5 bases). CDR3 size: 13 residues. CDR1 is SGHTA and CDR2 is FQGNSA in the germline V gene. V dropped 3 bases and J dropped 9 bases, with 12 bases sitting between them. CDR3 residues: CASSLGPNGEQFF. The CDR3, as DNA: TGTGCCAGCAGCTTGGGGCCAAACGGTGAGCAGTTCTTC.

This sequence joins TRBV28 and TRBJ1-2; a possible D gene is TRBD1 (6 bases). V was shortened by 2 bases and J by 7 bases, with 14 bases between the two germline ends. Germline CDR1 reads MDHEN; CDR2 reads SYDVKM. This CDR3 has 14 residues. CDR3: CASSLGWRGGGYTF. The CDR3 DNA is TGTGCCAGCAGTTTAGGTTGGAGGGGGGGTGGCTACACCTTC.